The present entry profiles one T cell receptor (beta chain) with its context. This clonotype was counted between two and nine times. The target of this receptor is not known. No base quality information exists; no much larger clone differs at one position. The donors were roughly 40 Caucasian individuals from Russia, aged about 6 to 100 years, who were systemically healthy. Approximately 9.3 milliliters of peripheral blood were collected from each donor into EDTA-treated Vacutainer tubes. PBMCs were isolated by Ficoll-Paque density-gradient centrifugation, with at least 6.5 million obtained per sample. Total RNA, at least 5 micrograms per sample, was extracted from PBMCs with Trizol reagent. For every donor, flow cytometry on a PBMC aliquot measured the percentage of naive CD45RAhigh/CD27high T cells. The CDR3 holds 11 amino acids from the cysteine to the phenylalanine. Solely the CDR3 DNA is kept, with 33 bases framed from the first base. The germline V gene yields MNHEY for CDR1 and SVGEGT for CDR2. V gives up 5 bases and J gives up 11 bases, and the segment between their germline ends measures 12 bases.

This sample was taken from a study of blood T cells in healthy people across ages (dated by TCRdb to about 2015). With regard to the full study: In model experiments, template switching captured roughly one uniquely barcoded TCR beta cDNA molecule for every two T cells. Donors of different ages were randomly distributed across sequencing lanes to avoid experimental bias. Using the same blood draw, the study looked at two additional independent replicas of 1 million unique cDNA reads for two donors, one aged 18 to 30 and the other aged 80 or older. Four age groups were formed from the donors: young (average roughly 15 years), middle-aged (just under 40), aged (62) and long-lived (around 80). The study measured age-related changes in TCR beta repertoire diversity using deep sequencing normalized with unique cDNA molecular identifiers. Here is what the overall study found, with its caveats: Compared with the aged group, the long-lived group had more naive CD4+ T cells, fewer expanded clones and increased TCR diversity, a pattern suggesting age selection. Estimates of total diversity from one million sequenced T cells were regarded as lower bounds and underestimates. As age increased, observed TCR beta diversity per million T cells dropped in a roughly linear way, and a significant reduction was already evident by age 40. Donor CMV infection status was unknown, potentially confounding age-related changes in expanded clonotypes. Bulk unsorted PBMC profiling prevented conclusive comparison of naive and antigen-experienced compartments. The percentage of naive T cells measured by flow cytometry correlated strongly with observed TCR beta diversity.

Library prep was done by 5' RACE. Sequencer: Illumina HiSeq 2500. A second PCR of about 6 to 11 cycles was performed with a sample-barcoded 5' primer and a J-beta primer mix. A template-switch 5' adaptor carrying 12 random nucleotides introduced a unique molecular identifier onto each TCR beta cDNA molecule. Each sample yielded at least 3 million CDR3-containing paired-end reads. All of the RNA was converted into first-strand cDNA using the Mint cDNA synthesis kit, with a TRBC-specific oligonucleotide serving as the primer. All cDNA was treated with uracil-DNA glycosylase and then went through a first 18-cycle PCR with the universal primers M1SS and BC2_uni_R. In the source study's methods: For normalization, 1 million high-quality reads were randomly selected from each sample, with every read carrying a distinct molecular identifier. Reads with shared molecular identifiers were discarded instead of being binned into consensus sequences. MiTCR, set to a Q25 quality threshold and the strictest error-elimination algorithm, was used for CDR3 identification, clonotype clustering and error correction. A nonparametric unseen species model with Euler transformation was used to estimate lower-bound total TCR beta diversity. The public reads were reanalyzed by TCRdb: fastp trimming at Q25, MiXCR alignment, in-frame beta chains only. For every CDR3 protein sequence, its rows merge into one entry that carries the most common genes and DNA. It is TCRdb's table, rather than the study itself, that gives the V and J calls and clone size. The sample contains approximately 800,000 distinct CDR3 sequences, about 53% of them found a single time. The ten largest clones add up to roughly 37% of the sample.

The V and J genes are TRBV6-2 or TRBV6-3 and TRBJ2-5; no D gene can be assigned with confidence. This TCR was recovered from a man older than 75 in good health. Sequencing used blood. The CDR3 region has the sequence CASSLTGPQYF. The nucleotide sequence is TGTGCCAGCAGTCTCACGGGTCCGCAGTACTTC.